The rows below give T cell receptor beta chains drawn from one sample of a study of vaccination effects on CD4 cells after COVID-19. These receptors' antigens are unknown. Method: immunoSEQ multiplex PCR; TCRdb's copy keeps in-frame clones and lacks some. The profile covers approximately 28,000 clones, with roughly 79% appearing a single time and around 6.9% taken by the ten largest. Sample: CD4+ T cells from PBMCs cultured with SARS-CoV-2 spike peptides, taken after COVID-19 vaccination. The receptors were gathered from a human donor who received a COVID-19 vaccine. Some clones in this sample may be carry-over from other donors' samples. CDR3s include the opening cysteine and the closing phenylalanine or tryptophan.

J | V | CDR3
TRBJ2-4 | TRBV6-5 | CASRSDRGMGNIQYF
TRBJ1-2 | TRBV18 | CASSPQGSDGYTF
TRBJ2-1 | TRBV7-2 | CASSPHSASGGAGVVFF
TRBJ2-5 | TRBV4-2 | CASSQDEARLETQYF
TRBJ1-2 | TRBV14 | CASSLIREGNGYTF
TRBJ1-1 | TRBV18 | CASSAGQGQGTEAFF
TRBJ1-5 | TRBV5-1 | CASSLESGARQPQHF
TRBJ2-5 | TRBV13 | CASSSRGLAGETQYF
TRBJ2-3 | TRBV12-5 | CASGLVRGEGDTQYF
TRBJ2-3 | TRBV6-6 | CASSYADFVTDTQYF
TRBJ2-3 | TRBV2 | CASRASSGGRTDTQYF
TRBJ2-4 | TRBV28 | CAALPGTAAKNIQYF
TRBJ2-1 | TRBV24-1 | CATSALIGTSVSEQFF
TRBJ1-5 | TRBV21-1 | CVLNPGGRQPQHF
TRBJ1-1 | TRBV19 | CASSMGLNTEAFF
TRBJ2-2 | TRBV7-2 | CAFRGPYTGELFF
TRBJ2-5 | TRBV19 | CASSIVGGSETQYF
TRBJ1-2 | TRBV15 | CATSSRRDPNGYTF
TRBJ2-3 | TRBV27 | CASSRRQVHADTQYF
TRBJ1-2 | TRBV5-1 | CASSSGPIANYGYTF
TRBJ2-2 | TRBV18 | CASSPTGLVNTGELFF
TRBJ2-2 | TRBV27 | CASSLRGTGELFF
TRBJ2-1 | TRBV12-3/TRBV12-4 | CASSKTGGNEQFF
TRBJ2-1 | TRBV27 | CASSLSQQGVRNEQFF
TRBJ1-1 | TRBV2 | CASRTGSSNTEAFF
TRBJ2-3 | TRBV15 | CATSRGPTPTGVWTDTQYF
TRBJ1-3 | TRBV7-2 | CASSLTPIGSGNTIYF
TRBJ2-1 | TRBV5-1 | CASSLVQQYNEQFF
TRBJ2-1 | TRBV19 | CASSPGQVNTHNEQFF
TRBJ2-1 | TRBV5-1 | CASSSGLLTGFQSEQFF
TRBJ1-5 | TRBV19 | CASSGSTSNQPQHF
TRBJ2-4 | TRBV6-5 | CASTVLGGIQYF
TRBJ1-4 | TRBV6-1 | CASSEQGLGEKLFF
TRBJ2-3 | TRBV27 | CATRDGGGTDTQYF
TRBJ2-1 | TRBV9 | CASSFQRGGNEQFF
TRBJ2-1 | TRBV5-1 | CASSSPGRGSYNEQFF
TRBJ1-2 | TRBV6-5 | CASSTPTASGTGYTF
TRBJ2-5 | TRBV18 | CASSPQGLETQYF
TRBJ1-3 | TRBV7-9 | CASSPKPETGYGNTIYF
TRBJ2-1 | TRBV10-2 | CACRTSGDNEQFF
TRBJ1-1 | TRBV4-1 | CASSQGSLNTEAFF
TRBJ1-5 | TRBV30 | CAWSISSRGQPQHF
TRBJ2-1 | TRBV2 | CASSDLPEQFF
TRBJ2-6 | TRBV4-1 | CASSDGQLLSGANVLTF
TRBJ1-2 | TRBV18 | CASSPRTASGYTF
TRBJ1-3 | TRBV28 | CASSLAGTGENTIYF
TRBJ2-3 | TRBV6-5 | CASTPGTSGRVTYF
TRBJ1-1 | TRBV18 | CASSSPSISAMNTEAFF
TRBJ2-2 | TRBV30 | CAWRQTGSNTGELFF
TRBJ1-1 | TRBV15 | CATSARQGGVTEAFF
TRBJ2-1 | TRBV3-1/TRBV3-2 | CASSQDAIAGGGDEQFF
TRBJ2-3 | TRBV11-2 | CASSLGGQITDTQYF
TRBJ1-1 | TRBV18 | CASSRPTGGTEAFF
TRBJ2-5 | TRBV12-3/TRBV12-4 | CASTPGETQYF
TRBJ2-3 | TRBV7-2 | CASSWGAGDTQYF
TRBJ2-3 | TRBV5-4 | CASSSTSETDTQYF
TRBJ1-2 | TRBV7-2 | CASSLDQGGYGYTF
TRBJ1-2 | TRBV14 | CASSQDFFRAYGYTF
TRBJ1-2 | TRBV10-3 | CAISSQGLDGYTF